These 14 T cell receptor beta chains were all obtained from the same sample, sequenced in a study of identical twins. From the 5' RACE reads, TCRdb called clonotypes with MiXCR, one entry per CDR3 protein. The sample holds 1.5 million to 2 million distinct CDR3 sequences, less than 40% seen once. The specimen was cord blood. These TCRs come from a newborn girl in good health.

This clonotype was seen more than once but under ten times. V and J are TRBV6-1 and TRBJ2-7; no firm D call. CDR1 and CDR2 from the germline V gene are MNHNS and SASEGT. The length of the CDR3 is 14 residues. V was shortened by 6 bases and J by 1 base, with 13 bases between the two germline ends. The chain's CDR3 is CASRGHGPSYEQYF. The CDR3 DNA reads as TGTGCCAGCAGGGGTCACGGCCCTTCCTACGAGCAGTACTTC.

This clonotype was observed a handful of times. The genes are TRBV6-5 and TRBJ1-6; no reliable D call. Germline V gene lookup returns CDR1 MNHEY and CDR2 SVGAGI. This CDR3 has 16 amino acids. V was shortened by 2 bases and J by 0 bases, with 8 bases between the two germline ends. CDR3 sequence (DNA): TGTGCCAGCAGTTACGAGCTGAGCTCCTATAATTCACCCCTCCACTTT. As protein: CASSYELSSYNSPLHF.

There are a few counts of this clonotype. The rearrangement joins TRBV20-1 to TRBJ2-3; D is unresolved. The CDR3 sequence is 12 residues long. Per germline, CDR1 DFQATT and CDR2 SNEGSKA (reference sequence). V shed 6 bases and J shed 5 bases, with 12 bases lying between them. The CDR3: CSAIEQVDTQYF. The CDR3 DNA reads as TGCAGTGCCATCGAGCAGGTAGATACGCAGTATTTT.

This clonotype was seen a handful of times. The chain carries TRBV24-1 and TRBJ2-3; 7 bases line up with TRBD1. The CDR3 is 14 amino acids. From germline, CDR1 is KGHDR and CDR2 SFDVKD. The trim removed 7 bases at V and 0 bases at J, leaving 3 bases unmatched. This CDR3 reads CATRDRSSTDTQYF. The DNA of the CDR3 is TGTGCCACCAGGGACAGGTCTAGCACAGATACGCAGTATTTT.

Concerning this clonotype itself: A far larger clone is just one base off, so this is likely a read error. The V gene is TRBV14, the J gene TRBJ2-1, with D possibly matching TRBD2 (6 bases). From germline, CDR1 is SGHDN and CDR2 FVKESK. The CDR3 totals 13 residues. CDR3 nucleotides: TGTGCCTGCAGCCCGGGACTCTACAATGAGCAGTTCTTC. This codes for CACSPGLYNEQFF.

The chain joins TRBV2 to TRBJ1-1; D may be TRBD1 (5 bases). The CDR3 runs to 15 residues. The V gene's germline CDR1 is SNHLY and CDR2 FYNNEI. Trimming removed 6 bases from V and 1 base from J, with 15 bases in between. In DNA form, the CDR3 reads TGTGCCAGCAGCCCCGAAGGAGGGGCGAACACTGAAGCTTTCTTT. Protein product: CASSPEGGANTEAFF.

The V call is TRBV19, the J call TRBJ2-7; TRBD1 aligns across 10 bases. CDR3 length equals 15 residues. The V gene's germline CDR1 is LNHDA and CDR2 SQIVND (reference sequence). V was pared by 4 bases and J by 2 bases, with 5 bases of the junction left unmatched. The CDR3 reads CASSTRDRGPYEQYF. The CDR3 coding sequence is TGTGCCAGTAGTACGCGGGACAGGGGACCCTACGAGCAGTACTTC. Full variable domain (rest looked up from reference TRBV19 and TRBJ2-7): DGGITQSPKYLFRKEGQNVTLSCEQNLNHDAMYWYRQDPGQGLRLIYYSQIVNDFQKGDIAEGYSVSREKKESFPLTVTSAQKNPTAFYLCASSTRDRGPYEQYFGPGTRLTVT.

This clonotype was detected a few times. The V gene is TRBV7-9, the J gene TRBJ1-2, with 8 nucleotides matching TRBD1. Germline assignment: CDR1 SEHNR and CDR2 FQNEAQ (reference sequence). The CDR3 consists of 12 residues. V trimming: 4 bases; J trimming: 7 bases; junction bases outside the gene matches: 2. DNA of the CDR3: TGTGCCAGCAGCTGGGACAGGTTTGGCTACACCTTC. Translated: CASSWDRFGYTF.

This clonotype was observed many times. This chain connects TRBV28 to TRBJ2-7, with 8 bases lining up with TRBD1. V was pared by 6 bases and J by 4 bases, with 11 bases of the junction left unmatched. Germline-derived CDR1 and CDR2 are MDHEN and SYDVKM. The CDR3 has 15 amino acids. The CDR3 is CASRRSRDRHYEQYF. Here the CDR3 DNA reads TGTGCCAGCAGAAGAAGCCGGGACAGGCATTACGAGCAGTACTTC.

The sample holds many counts of this clonotype. The V gene is TRBV29-1, the J gene TRBJ2-4, with TRBD1 as a possible D gene (6 bases). The CDR3 length is 13 residues. Germline CDR1 and CDR2: SQVTM and ANQGSEA. Trimming stripped 7 bases from V and 2 bases from J, with 12 bases between. In DNA form, the CDR3 reads TGCAGCGCCCAACAGGGAACCAAAAACATTCAGTACTTC. It codes for CSAQQGTKNIQYF.

Details on this clonotype: A much larger clone differs from this one at a single base, so this may be a read error. The CDR3 is CSVRRSTSTDTRYF. The DNA for the CDR3 is TGCAGCGTTAGGCGGTCTACTAGCACAGATACGCGGTATTTT. The rearrangement links TRBV29-1 to TRBJ2-3; D might be TRBD2 (6 bases). CDR3 length: 14 residues. Per germline, CDR1 SQVTM and CDR2 ANQGSEA.

The V and J genes are TRBV14 and TRBJ2-1, with 10 bases fitting TRBD2. Judging by the DNA end, TRBJ2-7 fits better; the J call may be wrong. Germline CDR1 reads SGHDN; CDR2 reads FVKESK. The CDR3 loop spans 16 amino acids. Written as DNA, the CDR3 is TGTGCCAGCAGCCAACCCAGCGGGAGGGCCTACAATGAGCAGTACTTC. Its translation: CASSQPSGRAYNEQYF.

V gene TRBV5-6 combines with J gene TRBJ1-6, with TRBD1 identical over 7 bases. Germline V gene data show CDR1 as SGHDT and CDR2 as YYEEEE. With V trimmed by 6 bases and J by 0 bases, 6 bases remained unmatched. This CDR3 has 16 residues. DNA of the CDR3: TGTGCCAGCACGTGGACAGGAGACTCCTATAATTCACCCCTCCACTTT. Residues: CASTWTGDSYNSPLHF.

The chain recombines TRBV20-1 with TRBJ1-2, with D unclear. Germline V lookup: CDR1 DFQATT, CDR2 SNEGSKA (reference sequence). V lost 6 bases, J lost 0 bases, and 17 bases lay in between. The CDR3 has 15 residues. This CDR3 reads CSARLVVGSNYGYTF. In DNA form, the CDR3 reads TGCAGTGCCCGCCTGGTGGTGGGTTCTAACTATGGCTACACCTTC.